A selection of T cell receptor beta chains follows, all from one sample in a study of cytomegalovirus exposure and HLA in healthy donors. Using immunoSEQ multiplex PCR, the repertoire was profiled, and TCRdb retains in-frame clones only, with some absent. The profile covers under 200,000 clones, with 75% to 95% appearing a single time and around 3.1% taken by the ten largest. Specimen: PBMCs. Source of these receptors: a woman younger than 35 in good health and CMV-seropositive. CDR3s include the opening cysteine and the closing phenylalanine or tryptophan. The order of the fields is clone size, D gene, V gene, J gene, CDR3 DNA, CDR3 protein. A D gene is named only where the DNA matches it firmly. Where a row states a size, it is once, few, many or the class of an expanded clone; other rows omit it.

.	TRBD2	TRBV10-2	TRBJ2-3	TGCGCCAGCAGTGAGGGGCTAGCGGGGGGTACAGATACGCAGTATTTT	CASSEGLAGGTDTQYF
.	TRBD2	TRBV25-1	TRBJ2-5	TGTGCCACTGAGCGCGCTAGCGGAATCCAAGAGACCCAGTACTTC	CATERASGIQETQYF
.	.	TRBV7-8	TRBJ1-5	TGTGCCAGCAGCTTATCTCGGAGCAATCAGCCCCAGCATTTT	CASSLSRSNQPQHF
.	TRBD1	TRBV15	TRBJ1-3	TGTGCCACCGGGACCGGGACAGGGGCTGGAAACACCATATATTTT	CATGTGTGAGNTIYF
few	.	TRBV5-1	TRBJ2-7	TGCGCCAGCAGCTTGGGGCACTACGAGCAGTACTTC	CASSLGHYEQYF
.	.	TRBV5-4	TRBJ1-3	TGTGCCAGCAGCTTGGCCCCCGGGTCTGGAAACACCATATATTTT	CASSLAPGSGNTIYF
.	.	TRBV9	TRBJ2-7	TGTGCCAGCAGCGTAGGCGTGACAGGAGCCTACGAGCAGTACTTC	CASSVGVTGAYEQYF
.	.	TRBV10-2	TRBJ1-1	TGCGCCAGCAGTGGACCAGGGACTGGGTCTCACACTGAAGCTTTCTTT	CASSGPGTGSHTEAFF
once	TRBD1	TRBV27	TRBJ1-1	TGTGCCAGCAGCTCTAGGGGACAGGGTGGCGCTGAAGCTTTCTTT	CASSSRGQGGAEAFF
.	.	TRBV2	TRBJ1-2	TGTGCCAGTCGCCGGGGAAGGGAAGGTTTTGGCTACACCTTC	CASRRGREGFGYTF
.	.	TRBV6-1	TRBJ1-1	TGTGCCAGCAGTGAAATCCAGGGCTCAACTTTCTTT	CASSEIQGSTFF
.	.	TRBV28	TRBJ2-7	TGTACCAGCAGTTGGGGGGACGGGCAGTACTTC	CTSSWGDGQYF
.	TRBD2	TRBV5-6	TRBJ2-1	TGTGCCAGCAGCTTGGTTCGGGCGGGGGGCTCCTACAATGAGCAGTTCTTC	CASSLVRAGGSYNEQFF
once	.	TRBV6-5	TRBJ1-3	TGTGCCAGCAGTAGCGGACGGAGCTCTGGAAACACCATATATTTT	CASSSGRSSGNTIYF
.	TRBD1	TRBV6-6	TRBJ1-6	TGTGCCAGCAGACCCGGGACAGGCAGGAATTCACCCCTCCACTTT	CASRPGTGRNSPLHF
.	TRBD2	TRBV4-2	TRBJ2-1	TGTGCCAGCAGCCAAGATCAGAGTAGCGGGAGGCCATCCTACAATGAGCAGTTCTTC	CASSQDQSSGRPSYNEQFF
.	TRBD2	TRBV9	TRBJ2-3	TGTGCCAGCAGCCTAGCGGGAGTCAAAAAAGATACGCAGTATTTT	CASSLAGVKKDTQYF
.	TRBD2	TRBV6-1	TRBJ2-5	TGTGCCAGCAGACCAGCGGGGGGACCAGAGACCCAGTACTTC	CASRPAGGPETQYF
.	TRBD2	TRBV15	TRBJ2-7	TGTGCCACCAGCAGAGGGTCGAGCGGGAGACTCAACGAGCAGTACTTC	CATSRGSSGRLNEQYF
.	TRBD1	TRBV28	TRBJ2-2	TGTGCCAGCAGTTACCCGGGACAGAGAACCACCGGGGAGCTGTTTTTT	CASSYPGQRTTGELFF
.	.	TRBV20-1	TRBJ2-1	TGCAGTGCTAGTTCGGAGGGCCCGTTCTTC	CSASSEGPFF
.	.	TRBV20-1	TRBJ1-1	TGCAGTGCTATGGCAGATGAAGCTTTCTTT	CSAMADEAFF
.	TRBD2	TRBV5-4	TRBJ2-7	TGTGCCAGCAGCTCTGCAGCGGGGGCCCGTTACGAGCAGTACTTC	CASSSAAGARYEQYF
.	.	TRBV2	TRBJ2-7	TGTGCCAGCAGTGAATTGCTGCAGGGATGGGGCTACGAGCAGTACTTC	CASSELLQGWGYEQYF
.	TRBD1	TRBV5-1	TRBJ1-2	TGCGCCAGCAGCTACGGGACAGCTAACTATGGCTACACCTTC	CASSYGTANYGYTF
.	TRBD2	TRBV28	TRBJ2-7	TGTGCCAGCAGTTTTTTTGCCAGGGCGGGACTAGCGGGAGGCCTTCCCTACGAGCAGTACTTC	CASSFFARAGLAGGLPYEQYF
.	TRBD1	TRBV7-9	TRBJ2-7	TGTGCCAGCAGCTCTAGTCGGACAGGGTCCTACGAGCAGTACTTC	CASSSSRTGSYEQYF
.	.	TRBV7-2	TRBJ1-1	TGTGCCAGCAGCTTAGAGGCAGGGAGGGCTTTCTTT	CASSLEAGRAFF
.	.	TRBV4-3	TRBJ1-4	TGCGCCAGCAGCCGGAGACTCTGGGGCTTTAATGAAAAACTGTTTTTT	CASSRRLWGFNEKLFF
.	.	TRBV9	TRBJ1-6	TGTGCCAGCAGCGGGGCCGTTAATTCACCCCTCCACTTT	CASSGAVNSPLHF
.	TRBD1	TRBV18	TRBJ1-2	TGTGCCAGCTCACCAGGGACAGGGGGTGGGGTCTATGGCTACACCTTC	CASSPGTGGGVYGYTF
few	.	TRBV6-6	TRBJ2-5	TGTGCCAGCAGTCCTGAGCGGCTGCAAGAGACCCAGTACTTC	CASSPERLQETQYF
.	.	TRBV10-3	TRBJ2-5	TGTGCCATCAGTGAGTCGGCTGCGGGGCGGGGAGAGACCCAGTACTTC	CAISESAAGRGETQYF
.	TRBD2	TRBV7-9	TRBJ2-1	TGTGCCAGCAGCTTAGCGCTTCTAGCGGAATACAATGAGCAGTTCTTC	CASSLALLAEYNEQFF
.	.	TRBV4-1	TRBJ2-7	TGCGCCAGCAGCCAAGTAGTACTCTCCTACGAGCAGTACTTC	CASSQVVLSYEQYF
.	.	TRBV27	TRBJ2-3	TGTGCCAGCAGTTTAAGGAGCTCGAGGACTCCCGGAGATACGCAGTATTTT	CASSLRSSRTPGDTQYF
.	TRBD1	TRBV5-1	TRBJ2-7	TGCGCCAGCAGCCCATACGGACAGGGGGAGGACGAGCAGTACTTC	CASSPYGQGEDEQYF
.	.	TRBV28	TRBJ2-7	TGTGCCAGCACCACTTCAGGGGTATCTCGGTTCGAGCAGTACTTC	CASTTSGVSRFEQYF
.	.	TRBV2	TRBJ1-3	TGTGCCAGCAGTGAATTAGAGTCTGGAAACACCATATATTTT	CASSELESGNTIYF
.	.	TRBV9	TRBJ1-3	TGTGCCAGCAGCGTAGGAGAGGGCCCAACCTCTGGAAACACCATATATTTT	CASSVGEGPTSGNTIYF
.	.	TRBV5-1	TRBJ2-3	TGCGCCAGCAGCCCAGAATCTACAGATACGCAGTATTTT	CASSPESTDTQYF
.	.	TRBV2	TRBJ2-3	TGTGCCAGCAGTGTTAGGGGGACAGATACGCAGTATTTT	CASSVRGTDTQYF
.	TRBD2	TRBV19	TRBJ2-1	TGTGCCAGTAGCGTAGCGGGAGGGGCATACAATGAGCAGTTCTTC	CASSVAGGAYNEQFF
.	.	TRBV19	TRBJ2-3	TGTGCCAGTAGTAATGAGAGGACAGATACGCAGTATTTT	CASSNERTDTQYF
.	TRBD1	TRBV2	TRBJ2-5	TGTGCCAGCAGTGACGGGGACAGGGGAAGAGAGACCCAGTACTTC	CASSDGDRGRETQYF
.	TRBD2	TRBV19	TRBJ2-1	TGTGCCAGTAAAGGGCTAGCGGGGGTTAGCTCCTACAATGAGCAGTTCTTC	CASKGLAGVSSYNEQFF